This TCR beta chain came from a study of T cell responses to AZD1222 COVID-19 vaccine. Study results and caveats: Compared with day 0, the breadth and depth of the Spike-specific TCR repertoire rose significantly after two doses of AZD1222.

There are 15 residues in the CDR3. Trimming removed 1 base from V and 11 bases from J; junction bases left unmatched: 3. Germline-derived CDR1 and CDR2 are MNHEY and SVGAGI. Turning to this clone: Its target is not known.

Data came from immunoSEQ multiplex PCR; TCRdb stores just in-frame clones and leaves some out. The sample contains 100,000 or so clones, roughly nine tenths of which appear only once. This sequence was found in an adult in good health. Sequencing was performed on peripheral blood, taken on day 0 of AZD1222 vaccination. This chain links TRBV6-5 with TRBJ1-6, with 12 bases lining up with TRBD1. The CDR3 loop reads CASSYLGQGAAPLHF. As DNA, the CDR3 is TGTGCCAGCAGTTACTTGGGACAGGGGGCCGCACCCCTCCACTTT.